Below, 25 T cell receptor beta chains from the same sample are listed, as sequenced in a study of blood T cell repertoires in COVID-19. Generated by immunoSEQ multiplex PCR, the TCRdb table keeps only in-frame clones and is missing some. The repertoire consists of nearly 70,000 clones, with around nine tenths occurring once and the leading ten covering less than 9%. Material: peripheral blood. These receptors were collected from a man aged 35 to 55 with COVID-19, enrolled during active disease.

The chain uses TRBV27 and TRBJ2-1; 7 bases are a match to TRBD1. CDR3 size: 16 residues. Germline V gene lookup returns CDR1 MNHEY and CDR2 SMNVEV (reference sequence). Losses at the gene ends were 6 bases for V and 4 bases for J; bases not matched to a gene: 12. CDR3 bases: TGTGCCAGCAGGCTAATTTTCAGGGGGAGATACAATGAGCAGTTCTTC. Translated, it gives CASRLIFRGRYNEQFF.

V is TRBV14 and J is TRBJ1-6; D uncertain. The length of the CDR3 is 12 residues. The ends were cut back, 4 bases at V and 10 bases at J, with 8 bases in the middle. Germline-derived CDR1 and CDR2 are SGHDN and FVKESK. As DNA, the CDR3 is TGTGCCAGCAGCCTACATGTATCACCCCTCCACTTT. Its protein product is CASSLHVSPLHF.

The chain joins TRBV5-4 to TRBJ2-3, with D perhaps TRBD2 (7 bases). CDR3 length equals 16 residues. V gave up 6 bases and J gave up 2 bases, with 19 bases separating them. Germline lookup yields CDR1 SGHNT and CDR2 YYREEE (reference sequence). The CDR3 region is CASMRGGGPITDTQYF. The CDR3 DNA follows: TGTGCCAGCATGCGAGGGGGGGGCCCGATCACAGATACGCAGTATTTT.

CDR3: CASSQSGGSSGANVLTF. The CDR3 nucleotides read TGTGCCAGCAGCCAATCGGGGGGAAGCTCTGGGGCCAACGTCCTGACTTTC. The rearrangement joins TRBV3-1 (or the pseudogene TRBV3-2) to TRBJ2-6; TRBD2 matches at 7 bases. This CDR3 region has 17 residues. Trimming at V came to 2 bases and at J to 0 bases, leaving 4 bases not matched to a gene. Per germline, CDR1 LGHDT and CDR2 YNNKEL (reference sequence).

CDR3 residues: CASSMTGNTEAFF. DNA of the CDR3: TGTGCCAGCAGCATGACAGGGAACACTGAAGCTTTCTTT. V usage is TRBV6-5 and J usage is TRBJ1-1; D perhaps matches TRBD1 (6 bases). Germline CDR1 is MNHEY and CDR2 is SVGAGI. V dropped 6 bases and J dropped 1 base, with 9 bases sitting between them. The CDR3 extends over 13 amino acids.

V usage is TRBV6-5 and J usage is TRBJ1-1, with D tentatively TRBD1 (5 bases). Trimming took 6 bases from V and 6 from J, leaving 17 bases between them. This CDR3 spans 14 amino acids. Per the germline V gene, CDR1 is MNHEY and CDR2 is SVGAGI. The CDR3 bases are TGTGCCAGCAGAGCCGGGACTGTCGGTTCTGAAGCTTTCTTT. Translating gives CASRAGTVGSEAFF.

The chain joins TRBV9 to TRBJ2-3, with D possibly being TRBD2 (7 bases). CDR3 length: 18 residues. Trimming removed 0 bases from V and 0 bases from J, with 17 bases in between. Germline values: CDR1 SGDLS, CDR2 YYNGEE. In DNA, the CDR3 is TGTGCCAGCAGCGTAGGAACGGGGGGCACCGCTAGCACAGATACGCAGTATTTT. Its protein product is CASSVGTGGTASTDTQYF.

This clone was observed once. The rearrangement links TRBV6-5 to TRBJ1-4; 8 bases map to TRBD1. Germline V gene lookup returns CDR1 MNHEY and CDR2 SVGAGI. This CDR3 comprises 15 residues. J lost 2 bases, V lost 8 bases, and 7 bases had no gene match. The CDR3 here is CASRPGGSTNEKLFF. In DNA form, the CDR3 reads TGTGCCAGCCGCCCAGGGGGCTCGACTAATGAAAAACTGTTTTTT.

The chain is built from TRBV2 and TRBJ1-1; D not certain. Germline V CDR1 and CDR2: SNHLY, FYNNEI. The ends were cut back, 7 bases at V and 3 bases at J, with 12 bases in the middle. The CDR3 has 13 residues. In DNA form, the CDR3 reads TGTGCCAGCACCACAGATCTGTACACTGAAGCTTTCTTT. Translation gives CASTTDLYTEAFF.

The J gene is TRBJ1-2, the V gene TRBV19; tentatively, D is TRBD1 (6 bases). Trimming removed 6 bases from V and 1 base from J, with 15 bases in between. The germline CDR1 and CDR2 sequences are LNHDA and SQIVND (reference sequence). The CDR3 is made up of 15 amino acids. CDR3 DNA: TGTGCCAGTAGGGTACAGGACAGATATAACTATGGCTACACCTTC. Its protein is CASRVQDRYNYGYTF.

CDR3 loop: CAWSLTLTGAWYEQYF. For the CDR3, the DNA is TGTGCCTGGAGTTTAACCCTGACAGGGGCTTGGTACGAGCAGTACTTC. The rearrangement uses TRBV30 and TRBJ2-7; TRBD1 agrees at 8 bases. CDR1 is GTSNPN and CDR2 is SVGIG in the germline V gene (reference sequence). The junction had 13 bases not matched to a gene; V was cut back by 2 bases and J by 4 bases. This CDR3 is built from 16 residues.

The rearrangement joins TRBV10-1 to TRBJ2-1, with 7 positions matching TRBD1. V shed 0 bases and J 5 bases; nucleotides not matched to a gene: 4. This CDR3 is built from 15 residues. Germline V gene lookup returns CDR1 WNHNN and CDR2 SYGVQD (reference sequence). Here the CDR3 reads CASSESGTVDNEQFF. The DNA of the CDR3 is TGCGCCAGCAGTGAGTCTGGGACAGTCGACAATGAGCAGTTCTTC.

The chain couples TRBV3-1 (or the pseudogene TRBV3-2) to TRBJ2-2; D unclear. Germline V gene sequence: CDR1 LGHDT, CDR2 YNNKEL (reference sequence). Trimming cost V 1 base and J 7 bases, with 10 bases left between them. The CDR3 runs to 14 residues. The CDR3: CASSQVLGIGELFF. The CDR3 DNA is TGTGCCAGCAGCCAAGTTCTGGGCATCGGGGAGCTGTTTTTT.

In DNA form, the CDR3 reads TGTGCCAGCAGCTTGGGGTGGGGACAGGGCACAGATACGCAGTATTTT. Translating it yields CASSLGWGQGTDTQYF. J is TRBJ2-3 and V is TRBV5-4; the match to TRBD1 covers 8 bases. The CDR3 is made up of 16 amino acids. Losses at the gene ends were 0 bases for V and 1 base for J; bases not matched to a gene: 4. Germline-derived CDR1 and CDR2 are SGHNT and YYREEE (reference sequence).

V and J are TRBV19 and TRBJ2-5, with 8 bases fitting TRBD1. Losses at the gene ends were 6 bases for V and 2 bases for J; bases not matched to a gene: 8. CDR3 length: 15 amino acids. Germline values: CDR1 LNHDA, CDR2 SQIVND (reference sequence). For the CDR3, the DNA is TGTGCCAGTAGAACGACAGGGGTTTCTCAAGAGACCCAGTACTTC. Amino acids: CASRTTGVSQETQYF.

V and J are TRBV29-1 and TRBJ2-7; TRBD1 aligns across 7 bases. With 3 bases clipped from V and 1 base from J, the junction kept 3 bases outside the gene matches. The CDR3 is made up of 13 amino acids. Germline loops: CDR1 SQVTM, CDR2 ANQGSEA. The CDR3 region is CSVDIQGSYEQYF. The CDR3 bases are TGCAGCGTTGATATACAGGGGTCCTACGAGCAGTACTTC.

The chain uses TRBV7-8 and TRBJ2-7, with a possible D match to TRBD1 (5 bases). Germline CDR1 SGHVS, CDR2 FQNEAQ. This CDR3 has 13 amino acids. The ends were cut back, 6 bases at V and 0 bases at J, with 9 bases in the middle. The CDR3 sequence: CASRAGYSYEQYF. DNA for the CDR3: TGTGCCAGCAGGGCAGGGTACTCCTACGAGCAGTACTTC.

The chain employs TRBV11-2 and TRBJ2-3; D may be TRBD2 (5 bases). The CDR3 has 17 residues. Germline CDR1 SGHAT, CDR2 FQNNGV. The V and J ends lost 2 bases and 4 bases respectively, with 19 bases between them. This CDR3 is CASSLWRLADNPDTQYF. The CDR3 DNA is TGTGCCAGCAGCTTATGGCGGCTAGCCGACAACCCAGATACGCAGTATTTT.

The gene calls are TRBV20-1 and TRBJ1-2; no definite D call. The ends were cut back, 2 bases at V and 3 bases at J, with 4 bases in the middle. The CDR3 spans 11 residues. The germline gives CDR1 DFQATT, CDR2 SNEGSKA (reference sequence). The CDR3 DNA follows: TGCAGTGCTAGAAGAGACTATGGCTACACCTTC. Its protein is CSARRDYGYTF.

The J gene is TRBJ2-1, the V gene TRBV29-1; 7 bases agree with TRBD2. The CDR3 totals 13 residues. CDR1 and CDR2 from the germline V gene are SQVTM and ANQGSEA. Trimming at V came to 4 bases and at J to 7 bases, leaving 7 bases not matched to a gene. The CDR3 DNA is TGCAGCGTTGTCCCGGGGGGAGGGAATGAGCAGTTCTTC. This codes for CSVVPGGGNEQFF.

The chain recombines TRBV6-5 with TRBJ1-3; D unclear. Per germline, CDR1 MNHEY and CDR2 SVGAGI. There are 15 residues in the CDR3. The V and J ends lost 5 bases and 1 base respectively, with 12 bases between them. The CDR3 is CASSLEGYSGNTIYF. The CDR3 region has the DNA TGTGCCAGCAGTCTAGAGGGATATTCTGGAAACACCATATATTTT.

The J gene is TRBJ2-4, the V gene TRBV24-1, with a possible D match to TRBD2 (6 bases). The CDR3 is 16 amino acids. Trimming left V 6 bases short and J 0 bases short, with 14 bases between. Germline V CDR1 and CDR2: KGHDR, SFDVKD. In DNA form, the CDR3 reads TGTGCCACCAGTAGGGGACTGGGGTTAGCCAAAAACATTCAGTACTTC. This sequence encodes CATSRGLGLAKNIQYF.

This clone was seen just once. This chain uses TRBV10-1 with TRBJ2-2; 7 nucleotides align to TRBD1. Germline loops: CDR1 WNHNN, CDR2 SYGVQD (reference sequence). Unmatched junction bases numbered 13, after V lost 6 bases and J lost 0 bases. This CDR3 region has 18 residues. The DNA for the CDR3 is TGCGCCAGCAGCCAACAGGGGAGAGAGGTCTCGAACACCGGGGAGCTGTTTTTT. This codes for CASSQQGREVSNTGELFF.

This clone occurred once. CDR3 amino acids: CASSFTSGGDNEQFF. CDR3 in DNA: TGTGCCAGCAGCTTCACTAGCGGGGGGGACAATGAGCAGTTCTTC. The genes are TRBV5-6 and TRBJ2-1; 13 nucleotides agree with TRBD2. The ends lost 2 bases at V and 5 bases at J; junction bases unmatched: 1. The germline V gene encodes CDR1 SGHDT and CDR2 YYEEEE. The CDR3 loop spans 15 amino acids.

This chain connects TRBV7-7 to TRBJ2-3; D is possibly TRBD1 (6 bases). Germline CDR1 SSHAT, CDR2 FNYEAQ (reference sequence). The CDR3 contains 14 residues. V lost 3 bases and J 3 bases, leaving 10 bases between the germline ends. CDR3 DNA: TGTGCCAGCAGCTTGGACAGCCAAACAGATACGCAGTATTTT. Protein sequence: CASSLDSQTDTQYF.